This T cell receptor (beta chain) was found in a study of T cells in Graves' hyperthyroidism and ophthalmopathy. Study results and caveats: Most thyroid-expanded clonotypes above 0.001 were also found in blood.

As to this clonotype: The antigen is not known.

Regions amplified from RNA transcripts were the TCR beta CDR3 regions. An initial round of RT-PCR targeting the TCR CDR3 relied on the HTBI primer set. TCRdb independently ran MiXCR on the multiplex PCR reads; one entry per CDR3 protein. The sample holds 500,000 to 550,000 distinct CDR3 sequences; 20% to 25% are singletons and the top ten take about 30%. V lost 4 bases and J 5 bases, leaving 18 bases between the germline ends. Germline lookup yields CDR1 SGHDT and CDR2 YYEEEE. CDR3 length equals 16 residues. Graves' hyperthyroidism qualified as stable when ophthalmopathy did not progress within 18 months. Subjects aged 18 to 65 presented with newly diagnosed hyperthyroidism of less than 2 months' duration.

The sample consisted of blood. This clonotype originated in a man aged 18 to 35 with Graves' hyperthyroidism. The chain couples TRBV5-6 to TRBJ2-2, with a possible D match to TRBD2 (6 bases). The CDR3: CASSRESGRYTGELFF. Here the CDR3 DNA reads TGTGCCAGCAGCCGGGAGTCCGGCAGGTATACCGGGGAGCTGTTTTTT.